A selection of T cell receptor beta chains follows, all from one sample in a study of cytomegalovirus exposure and HLA in healthy donors. Sequencing was performed with immunoSEQ multiplex PCR; in TCRdb, only in-frame clones are kept and a portion is missing. Of about 150,000 clones listed, 84% were seen once; the top ten hold 5% to 7%. The material sequenced was PBMCs. Receptor source: a man in his fifties or sixties in good health and CMV-seropositive. Both conserved end residues are part of each CDR3.

TRBV6-1	TRBJ2-2	CASRAGAIGGELFF
TRBV19	TRBJ1-1	CASSKIDRVNTEAFF
TRBV27	TRBJ2-3	CASSLEGQRWEKGRTDTQYF
TRBV12-2	TRBJ1-1	CASRPKDRGPNSVRSTEAFF
TRBV7-3	TRBJ2-1	CASSLAGVNNEQFF
TRBV2	TRBJ2-6	CASRENRDIPPFSGANVLTF
TRBV9	TRBJ2-5	CASSALAGGPETQYF
TRBV10-3	TRBJ2-3	CAIRGERADTQYF
TRBV19	TRBJ2-5	CASNTPGGQETQYF
TRBV6-1	TRBJ1-5	CASSGTGGLTGNQPQHF
TRBV7-3	TRBJ2-5	CASSLNRASGTQYF
TRBV6-5	TRBJ2-5	CASSRQVPYQETQYF
TRBV11-3	TRBJ2-1	CASTARHPYNEQFF
TRBV25-1	TRBJ1-1	CASSEFYADGNTEAFF
TRBV2	TRBJ2-3	CASNAPGDPDTQYF
TRBV11-1	TRBJ1-1	CASSLAVYGVNTEAFF
TRBV6-5	TRBJ2-5	CASRPGQGETQYF
TRBV11-3	TRBJ2-1	CASSLFLGGRNEQFF
TRBV19	TRBJ1-1	CASRGEGLNTEAFF
TRBV7-9	TRBJ2-1	CASSRTSGRAYEQFF
TRBV5-4	TRBJ1-4	CASSLGGTREKLFF
TRBV4-1	TRBJ1-1	CASSQVVNTEAFF
TRBV11-2	TRBJ2-7	CASSQRRGGEQYF
TRBV5-1	TRBJ2-1	CASSSLVNEQFF
TRBV9	TRBJ2-1	CASSGIAGAWIF
TRBV6-1	TRBJ2-7	CASRERAGGAYEQYF
TRBV27	TRBJ1-5	CASSPPGTGAQPQHF
TRBV5-1	TRBJ2-5	CASSLGVGVQETQYF